The clone carrying this TCR beta chain was recorded many times. Germline lookup yields CDR1 SGHAT and CDR2 FQNNGV. V lost 5 bases and J lost 5; bases outside the gene matches: 3. The CDR3 totals 15 residues. Amplification of TCR beta CDR3 regions used RNA transcripts. Second-round multiplex PCR came after first-round RT-PCR with HTBI primers. TCRdb analysed the multiplex PCR reads with MiXCR anew, one entry per CDR3 protein. The profile shows fewer than 650,000 distinct CDR3 sequences, approximately 21% of them singletons. This specimen comes from a study of Graves' ophthalmopathy and Graves' hyperthyroidism.

Sequencing was done on a sample of peripheral blood. This chain links TRBV11-2 with TRBJ1-6; 10 bases map to TRBD1. The origin of this receptor is a woman aged 18-29 years with stable Graves' hyperthyroidism. Some clones in this sample may be carry-over from other donors' samples. CDR3 nucleotide sequence: TGTGCCAGCAGCAAGGGACAGGGGAATAATTCACCCCTCCACTTT. It codes for CASSKGQGNNSPLHF.